One and the same sample provided the 21 T cell receptor beta chains below, sequenced in a study of T-cell reconstitution after alpha-beta-depleted transplantation in children. For TCRbeta, the library was prepared with unique molecular identifiers. TCRdb called the PCR reads again in MiXCR, with one record for every CDR3 protein. The sample contains 15,000 to 20,000 distinct CDR3 sequences, 4.5% to 6% of which appear only once. The material was PBMCs, obtained before TCRalphabeta/CD19-depleted stem cell transplant. The receptors stem from a boy younger than 18 with acute lymphoblastic leukemia, due to receive a stem cell transplant.

The chain joins TRBV7-9 to TRBJ2-1; possibly TRBD1 or TRBD2 for D (6 bases each). Per the germline V gene, CDR1 is SEHNR and CDR2 is FQNEAQ (reference sequence). This CDR3 comprises 14 residues. Trimming stripped 5 bases from V and 13 bases from J, with 21 bases between. The CDR3 spells CASSPRGGSATQFF. In DNA, the CDR3 is TGTGCCAGCAGCCCAAGAGGGGGGAGCGCGACCCAGTTCTTC.

The table lists this clonotype with many counts. The chain couples TRBV5-5 to TRBJ1-5; no clear D gene. This CDR3 has 15 amino acids. Trimming removed 0 bases at V and 0 bases at J, with 7 bases between. Germline-derived CDR1 and CDR2 are SGHKS and YYEKEE (reference sequence). CDR3 in DNA: TGTGCCAGCAGCTTGGAAGGGAATAGCAATCAGCCCCAGCATTTT. Encoded protein: CASSLEGNSNQPQHF.

This clonotype is medium-sized. The V gene is TRBV9, the J gene TRBJ1-4; D might be TRBD1 (6 bases). V lost 4 bases, J lost 0 bases, and 13 bases lay in between. This CDR3 has 16 residues. Germline loops: CDR1 SGDLS, CDR2 YYNGEE. CDR3 nucleotides: TGTGCCAGCAGCCCCCGGGGACACTCAACTAATGAAAAACTGTTTTTT. Translating gives CASSPRGHSTNEKLFF.

With respect to this clonotype: Germline and junction disagree at one end, which may indicate a read error. The chain employs TRBV4-1 and TRBJ2-5, with D uncertain. This CDR3 contains 14 residues. Germline-derived CDR1 and CDR2 are MGHRA and YSYEKL. CDR3 loop: CASSPGLLPETQYF. The CDR3 region has the DNA TGTGCCAGCAGCCCCGGGCTCCTTCCAGAGACCCAGTACTTC.

The V and J genes are TRBV4-3 and TRBJ1-6; the match to TRBD1 covers 10 bases. This CDR3 is 15 amino acids long. CDR1 and CDR2 (germline): LGHNA, YSLEER. The trim removed 3 bases at V and 10 bases at J, leaving 6 bases unmatched. DNA for the CDR3: TGCGCCAGCAGCCAGACCGGGACAGGGGACTCACCCCTCCACTTT. Its protein product is CASSQTGTGDSPLHF.

This clonotype appeared many times. V is TRBV28 and J is TRBJ2-4; D is perhaps TRBD2 (6 bases). V was shortened by 6 bases and J by 2 bases, with 11 bases between the two germline ends. CDR1 MDHEN and CDR2 SYDVKM come from the germline V gene. The CDR3 is made up of 14 amino acids. CDR3 in amino acids: CASRSGTSKNIQYF. CDR3 DNA: TGTGCCAGCAGATCCGGGACTTCCAAAAACATTCAGTACTTC.

This clonotype is judged medium-sized. V is TRBV12-3 or TRBV12-4 and J is TRBJ1-2; 8 nucleotides line up with TRBD1. CDR3 length: 14 residues. With V trimmed by 7 bases and J by 2 bases, 6 bases remained unmatched. Here the CDR3 reads CASTLDRENYGYTF. In nucleotides, the CDR3 is TGTGCCAGCACCCTGGACAGGGAGAACTATGGCTACACCTTC.

This clonotype was observed at least ten times. V usage is TRBV6-1 and J usage is TRBJ1-1; D call uncertain. The germline V gene has CDR1 MNHNS and CDR2 SASEGT. The CDR3 runs 14 residues. V was pared by 1 base and J by 1 base, with 7 bases between. The CDR3 loop is CASSEGNRNTEAFF. The CDR3 bases are TGTGCCAGCAGTGAAGGCAATCGGAACACTGAAGCTTTCTTT.

This clonotype was picked up many times. The rearrangement links TRBV6-5 to TRBJ2-7; weak D call: TRBD2 (6 bases). V lost 4 bases and J lost 3, with 16 bases in between. The V gene's germline CDR1 is MNHEY and CDR2 SVGAGI. The CDR3 is made up of 15 amino acids. The CDR3 sequence: CASSSPSGPDYEQYF. CDR3 nucleotide sequence: TGTGCCAGCAGTTCCCCGAGCGGGCCTGACTACGAGCAGTACTTC.

This clonotype was detected ten times or more. This sequence joins TRBV11-3 and TRBJ2-5; D might be TRBD2 (6 bases). Trimming stripped 5 bases from V and 5 bases from J, with 15 bases between. CDR1 and CDR2 from the germline V gene are SGHNT and YENEEA. This CDR3 spans 14 amino acids. CDR3 nucleotides: TGTGCCAGCAGCCCCCGGGACTCCAGTGAGACCCAGTACTTC. Residues: CASSPRDSSETQYF.

By sample share, this clonotype is medium-sized. The rearrangement links TRBV7-9 to TRBJ2-6; no clear D. Germline V gene lookup returns CDR1 SEHNR and CDR2 FQNEAQ (reference sequence). CDR3 size: 16 residues. Trimming left V 5 bases short and J 1 base short, with 12 bases between. This CDR3 reads CASSQEQWSGANVLTF. CDR3 nucleotide sequence: TGTGCCAGCAGCCAAGAACAGTGGTCTGGGGCCAACGTCCTGACTTTC.

This clonotype was seen ten or more times. The V and J genes are TRBV28 and TRBJ1-6; no definite D call. V lost 6 bases and J lost 6, with 15 bases in between. There are 15 residues in the CDR3. The V gene's germline CDR1 is MDHEN and CDR2 SYDVKM. As DNA, the CDR3 is TGTGCCAGCAGCCTAGTAACTGTGGGTAATTCACCCCTCCACTTT. Translated, it gives CASSLVTVGNSPLHF.

There are many counts of this clonotype. This chain connects TRBV24-1 to TRBJ2-5; a possible D gene is TRBD1 (6 bases). Per germline, CDR1 KGHDR and CDR2 SFDVKD. V lost 9 bases and J lost 0, with 7 bases in between. The CDR3 loop spans 12 amino acids. The CDR3 DNA is TGTGCCACCTCAGGGGACCAAGAGACCCAGTACTTC. Its protein is CATSGDQETQYF.

The chain combines TRBV6-4 with TRBJ2-6; TRBD2 agrees at 9 bases. The CDR3 loop spans 16 amino acids. The ends lost 3 bases at V and 0 bases at J; junction bases unmatched: 0. The germline gives CDR1 MRHNA, CDR2 SNTAGT. CDR3 sequence reads: CASSERGGSGANVLTF. DNA for the CDR3: TGTGCCAGCAGTGAGCGGGGGGGCTCTGGGGCCAACGTCCTGACTTTC.

This clonotype was detected many times. CDR3 region: CASSQSVASPYYGYTF. CDR3 in DNA: TGTGCCAGCAGCCAATCGGTAGCGTCCCCATACTATGGCTACACCTTC. This chain connects TRBV16 to TRBJ1-2; D uncertain. V gave up 0 bases and J gave up 3 bases, with 14 bases separating them. Germline lookup yields CDR1 KGHSY and CDR2 FQNENV. This CDR3 contains 16 residues.

The table lists this clonotype with many counts. CDR3 sequence (DNA): TGCGCCAGCAGCCTCATCACCGGGACTAGCGTGTACGAGCAGTACTTC. Its protein is CASSLITGTSVYEQYF. The chain couples TRBV4-3 to TRBJ2-7; TRBD2 agrees at 10 bases. J gave up 4 bases and V 4 bases, and 10 bases lay outside the gene matches. CDR3 size: 16 residues. Germline V gene lookup returns CDR1 LGHNA and CDR2 YSLEER.

About this clonotype itself: A much larger clone lies one base from this, so it may be a read error. V usage is TRBV19 and J usage is TRBJ2-3, with 10 bases that match TRBD1. V shed 4 bases and J 3 bases; nucleotides not matched to a gene: 7. Per the germline V gene, CDR1 is LNHDA and CDR2 is SQIVND (reference sequence). The CDR3 consists of 16 residues. CDR3 nucleotide sequence: TGTGCCAGTAGTACGCCGGGGGACAGGGGTACAGATACGCAGTATTTT. This translates into CASSTPGDRGTDTQYF.

This clonotype was seen at least ten times. The genes are TRBV7-2 and TRBJ1-1; D might be TRBD1 (5 bases). V lost 5 bases and J 0 bases, leaving 16 bases between the germline ends. CDR3 length: 16 residues. Germline V gene lookup returns CDR1 SGHTA and CDR2 FQGNSA. CDR3 sequence: CASSLYPTVMNTEAFF. In nucleotides, the CDR3 is TGTGCCAGCAGCCTCTACCCGACAGTCATGAACACTGAAGCTTTCTTT. The full variable domain, rest sourced from reference TRBV7-2 and TRBJ1-1, is GAGVSQSPSNKVTEKGKDVELRCDPISGHTALYWYRQSLGQGLEFLIYFQGNSAPDKSGLPSDRFSAERTGGSVSTLTIQRTQQEDSAVYLCASSLYPTVMNTEAFFGQGTRLTVV.

This clonotype was seen many times. The V and J genes are TRBV25-1 and TRBJ2-2, with 7 bases identical to TRBD1. The trim removed 3 bases at V and 3 bases at J, leaving 7 bases unmatched. Germline values: CDR1 MGHDK, CDR2 SYGVNS. This CDR3 has 16 residues. The CDR3 here is CASSESGQPYTGELFF. CDR3 DNA: TGTGCCAGCAGTGAGTCGGGACAGCCTTACACCGGGGAGCTGTTTTTT.

This clonotype was recorded at least ten times. V is TRBV7-9 and J is TRBJ2-7, with D possibly matching TRBD2 (5 bases). The CDR3 is 14 amino acids. Trimming pared 4 bases from V and 4 bases from J, leaving 14 bases between. Germline CDR1 is SEHNR and CDR2 is FQNEAQ (reference sequence). The CDR3 DNA reads TGTGCCAGCAGCTCTTATGCGAGCGGTTACGAGCAGTACTTC. Amino acids: CASSSYASGYEQYF. Together with reference TRBV7-9 and TRBJ2-7, the CDR3 gives the full variable domain: DTGVSQNPRHKITKRGQNVTFRCDPISEHNRLYWYRQTLGQGPEFLTYFQNEAQLEKSRLLSDRFSAERPKGSFSTLEIQRTEQGDSAMYLCASSSYASGYEQYFGPGTRLTVT.

By share, this clonotype counts as medium-sized. The V call is TRBV12-3 or TRBV12-4, the J call TRBJ2-1; 7 nucleotides agree with TRBD2. The junction had 9 bases not matched to a gene; V was cut back by 4 bases and J by 0 bases. The CDR3 consists of 17 residues. This CDR3 reads CASSSGLGGSSYNEQFF. The DNA for the CDR3 is TGTGCCAGCAGTTCCGGGTTGGGAGGGAGCTCCTACAATGAGCAGTTCTTC.